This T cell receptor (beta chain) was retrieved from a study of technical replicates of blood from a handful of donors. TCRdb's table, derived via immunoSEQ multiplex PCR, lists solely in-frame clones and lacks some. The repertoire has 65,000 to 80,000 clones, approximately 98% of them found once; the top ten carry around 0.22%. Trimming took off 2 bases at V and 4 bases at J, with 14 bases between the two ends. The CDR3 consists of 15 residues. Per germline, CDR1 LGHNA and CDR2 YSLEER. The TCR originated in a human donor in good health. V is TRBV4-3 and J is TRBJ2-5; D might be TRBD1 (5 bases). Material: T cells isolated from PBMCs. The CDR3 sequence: CASSQSGAEGETQYF. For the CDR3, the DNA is TGCGCCAGCAGCCAAAGTGGGGCGGAAGGAGAGACCCAGTACTTC.